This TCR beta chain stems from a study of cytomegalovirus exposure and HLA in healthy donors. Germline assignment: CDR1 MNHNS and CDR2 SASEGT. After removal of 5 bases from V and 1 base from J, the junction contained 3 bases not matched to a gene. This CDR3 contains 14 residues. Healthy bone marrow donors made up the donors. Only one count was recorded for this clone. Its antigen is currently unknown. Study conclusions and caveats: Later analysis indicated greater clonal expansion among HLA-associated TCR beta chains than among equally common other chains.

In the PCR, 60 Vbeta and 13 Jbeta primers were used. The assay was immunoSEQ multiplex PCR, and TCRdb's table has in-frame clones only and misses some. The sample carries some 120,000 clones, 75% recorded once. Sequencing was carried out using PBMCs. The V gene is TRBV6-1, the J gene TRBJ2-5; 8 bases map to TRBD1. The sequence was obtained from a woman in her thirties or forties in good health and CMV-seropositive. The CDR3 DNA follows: TGTGCCAGCAGTCCAACAGGGGGCCAAGAGACCCAGTACTTC. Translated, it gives CASSPTGGQETQYF.